This T cell receptor beta chain was recorded in a study of blood T cell repertoires in COVID-19. Here immunoSEQ multiplex PCR was the method, and the copy in TCRdb shows in-frame clones only, minus some. This table has a few hundred thousand clones, around 89% appearing once. Trimming stripped 2 bases from V and 0 bases from J, with 14 bases between. The CDR3 runs 17 residues. Germline V gives CDR1 KGHSH, CDR2 LQKENI. The receptor comes from a man aged 25 to 40 with acute or convalescent COVID-19. Sample: peripheral blood. This sequence joins TRBV18 and TRBJ1-5; maybe TRBD1 (6 bases). CDR3 protein: CASSPTGTPYSNQPQHF. In DNA form, the CDR3 reads TGTGCCAGCTCACCAACCGGGACACCTTATAGCAATCAGCCCCAGCATTTT.